This entry lists 20 T cell receptor beta chains sequenced from one sample in a study of cytomegalovirus exposure and HLA in healthy donors. The PCR ran on 60 Vbeta and 13 Jbeta primers. The repertoire was sequenced with immunoSEQ multiplex PCR; TCRdb's copy has only in-frame clones and lacks some. In the table there are about 140,000 clones, around three quarters of which are singletons. Sequencing input: PBMCs. The receptors were gathered from a man aged 40-50 years in good health and CMV-seronegative.

V gene TRBV19 combines with J gene TRBJ1-5; 11 nucleotides match TRBD1. V was pared by 5 bases and J by 5 bases, with 11 bases of the junction left unmatched. The CDR3 is made up of 17 amino acids. CDR1 and CDR2 from the germline V gene are LNHDA and SQIVND (reference sequence). CDR3 DNA sequence: TGTGCCAGTAGTTCCTATGGACAGGGGGCGGTGGATCAGCCCCAGCATTTT. It encodes CASSSYGQGAVDQPQHF.

The chain has TRBV6-4 and TRBJ1-5, with 7 bases matching TRBD1. From germline, CDR1 is MRHNA and CDR2 SNTAGT. The CDR3 loop spans 16 amino acids. V lost 0 bases and J lost 3; bases outside the gene matches: 5. CDR3 in DNA: TGTGCCAGCAGTGACTCCCTGGACAGGTTCAATCAGCCCCAGCATTTT. Protein product: CASSDSLDRFNQPQHF.

V and J are TRBV4-3 and TRBJ1-2, with 8 bases fitting TRBD1. The V gene end was trimmed by 3 bases and the J gene end by 13 bases; junction bases not matched to a gene: 13. Per germline, CDR1 LGHNA and CDR2 YSLEER. This CDR3 contains 14 residues. This CDR3 reads CASSHVRGREILTF. The DNA for the CDR3 is TGCGCCAGCAGCCACGTCAGGGGGCGAGAAATCCTCACCTTC.

The CDR3 loop reads CASSEGDRGVHEQYF. CDR3 in DNA: TGTGCCAGCAGTGAAGGAGACAGGGGAGTCCACGAGCAGTACTTC. The chain has TRBV6-1 and TRBJ2-7; 8 bases align to TRBD1. This CDR3 is 15 amino acids long. V shed 1 base, J shed 5 bases, and the junction held 7 bases outside the gene matches. Germline-derived CDR1 and CDR2 are MNHNS and SASEGT.

The gene calls are TRBV13 and TRBJ1-3; unclear D gene. Germline assignment: CDR1 PRHDT and CDR2 FYEKMQ (reference sequence). The CDR3 loop spans 13 amino acids. The V gene lost 8 bases and the J gene lost 0 bases, with 8 bases spanning the gap. The DNA for the CDR3 is TGTGCCAGCCGAGAGCCCTCTGGAAACACCATATATTTT. As protein: CASREPSGNTIYF.

This clone was picked up a small number of times. The CDR3 nucleotides are TGTGCCAGTAGTGCCGGGAGGGCGAACACTGAAGCTTTCTTT. The encoded protein is CASSAGRANTEAFF. V usage is TRBV19 and J usage is TRBJ1-1, with D unclear. Germline-derived CDR1 and CDR2 are LNHDA and SQIVND (reference sequence). The CDR3 is 14 residues long. Trimming pared 5 bases from V and 1 base from J, leaving 11 bases between.

This clone was seen once. The chain has TRBV19 and TRBJ2-2; 8 bases fit TRBD2. CDR3 size: 22 residues. The junction had 26 bases not matched to a gene; V was cut back by 8 bases and J by 0 bases. In germline, CDR1 is LNHDA, CDR2 SQIVND (reference sequence). The CDR3: CASFGPGLGGLAGQSNTGELFF. The CDR3 bases are TGTGCCAGTTTCGGGCCAGGTTTGGGGGGGCTAGCGGGCCAATCGAACACCGGGGAGCTGTTTTTT.

This sequence joins TRBV5-1 and TRBJ2-1; 8 bases fit TRBD2. The CDR3 loop spans 15 amino acids. The junction had 4 bases not matched to a gene; V was cut back by 1 base and J by 4 bases. Germline V lookup: CDR1 SGHRS, CDR2 YFSETQ. The CDR3: CASSLFSGNYNEQFF. In nucleotides, the CDR3 is TGCGCCAGCAGCTTGTTTAGCGGGAATTACAATGAGCAGTTCTTC.

This chain links TRBV9 with TRBJ2-5, with 7 bases lining up with TRBD1. The CDR3 contains 14 residues. Looked up from germline, CDR1 is SGDLS and CDR2 is YYNGEE. The ends lost 0 bases at V and 2 bases at J; junction bases unmatched: 1. The DNA of the CDR3 is TGTGCCAGCAGCGTAGGGACAGGACAAGAGACCCAGTACTTC. It is translated as CASSVGTGQETQYF.

The chain's CDR3 is CASSSQLAAYEQYF. The CDR3, as DNA: TGTGCCAGTAGTTCCCAACTAGCGGCCTACGAGCAGTACTTC. V and J are TRBV19 and TRBJ2-7; TRBD2 aligns across 8 bases. The CDR3 totals 14 residues. The V and J ends lost 5 bases and 2 bases, in that order; junction bases with no gene match: 5. The germline V gene encodes CDR1 LNHDA and CDR2 SQIVND (reference sequence).

The V call is TRBV4-3, the J call TRBJ2-5; 9 nucleotides agree with TRBD2. The DNA matches TRBJ2-7 better at its end, which makes the J call doubtful. From germline, CDR1 is LGHNA and CDR2 YSLEER. This CDR3 contains 16 residues. The CDR3: CASSRFSGSKSHEQYF. Written as DNA, the CDR3 is TGCGCCAGCAGCCGCTTTAGCGGGAGCAAATCTCACGAGCAGTACTTC.

This clone was detected only once. Because the CDR3's place on the DNA is in doubt, the DNA is left out and the CDR3 is given as listed by TCRdb. V usage is TRBV28 and J usage is TRBJ2-2; TRBD2 is the table's D call, not checked against the DNA. Including both end residues, the CDR3 is 14 amino acids long. CDR1 and CDR2 (germline): MDHEN, SYDVKM. The CDR3 spells CASRPSLRAGELFF.

This clone came up a few times. This chain connects TRBV18 to TRBJ2-5, with D possibly matching TRBD2 (5 bases). Germline CDR1 is KGHSH and CDR2 is LQKENI. There are 15 residues in the CDR3. The germline V and J ends were trimmed by 1 base and 1 base, with 10 bases remaining between them. In DNA, the CDR3 is TGTGCCAGCTCACCACAGAGGGCAGCCCAAGAGACCCAGTACTTC. Translation gives CASSPQRAAQETQYF.

The genes are TRBV28 and TRBJ1-5; 9 bases are shared with TRBD1. Germline-derived CDR1 and CDR2 are MDHEN and SYDVKM. After removal of 5 bases from V and 5 bases from J, the junction contained 4 bases not matched to a gene. CDR3 length equals 14 residues. As DNA, the CDR3 is TGTGCCAGCAGTGTAACAGGGGGCGATCAGCCCCAGCATTTT. This translates into CASSVTGGDQPQHF.

This clone has a handful of counts. The rearrangement uses TRBV7-2 and TRBJ2-7; D ambiguous. The germline V and J ends were trimmed by 5 bases and 3 bases, with 20 bases remaining between them. The CDR3 length is 16 residues. Germline assignment: CDR1 SGHTA and CDR2 FQGNSA. The CDR3 reads CASSLTPLDPGYEQYF. The DNA of the CDR3 is TGTGCCAGCAGCCTGACCCCCCTCGATCCAGGCTACGAGCAGTACTTC.

The chain recombines TRBV9 with TRBJ2-3; D may be TRBD1 (5 bases). The V end lost 0 bases, the J end lost 0 bases, and 14 bases lay between the germline ends. The CDR3 is 17 residues long. Looked up from germline, CDR1 is SGDLS and CDR2 is YYNGEE. For the CDR3, the DNA is TGTGCCAGCAGCGTAGGGGTGGCAGGGATTAGCACAGATACGCAGTATTTT. Amino acid sequence: CASSVGVAGISTDTQYF.

This sequence joins TRBV10-3 and TRBJ2-1; D is perhaps TRBD2 (6 bases). CDR1 ENHRY and CDR2 SYGVKD come from the germline V gene. With 0 bases removed from V and 2 bases from J, the gap between germline ends came to 8 bases. The CDR3 is 15 residues long. CDR3 nucleotides: TGTGCCATCAGTGAGTCCGGCGGGACCTACAATGAGCAGTTCTTC. It specifies CAISESGGTYNEQFF.

The chain is built from TRBV7-9 and TRBJ2-7; maybe TRBD1 (5 bases). V lost 2 bases, J lost 2 bases, and 10 bases lay in between. CDR1 and CDR2 (germline): SEHNR, FQNEAQ (reference sequence). The length of the CDR3 is 14 residues. The CDR3 loop is CASSLFPDTYEQYF. In DNA form, the CDR3 reads TGTGCCAGCAGCTTATTCCCGGACACCTACGAGCAGTACTTC.

The V call is TRBV27, the J call TRBJ2-7; 7 nucleotides match TRBD2. This CDR3 has 11 residues. From germline, CDR1 is MNHEY and CDR2 SMNVEV (reference sequence). V lost 10 bases, J lost 7 bases, and 7 bases stayed unmatched. Here the CDR3 DNA reads TGTGCCACCCTCTGGGGGGGAGAGCAGTACTTC. It encodes CATLWGGEQYF.

The chain is built from TRBV5-4 and TRBJ2-1, with TRBD1 identical over 12 bases. Per the germline V gene, CDR1 is SGHNT and CDR2 is YYREEE (reference sequence). With V trimmed by 3 bases and J by 4 bases, 2 bases remained unmatched. The CDR3 contains 15 residues. The CDR3 here is CASSWGQGAYNEQFF. Here the CDR3 DNA reads TGTGCCAGCAGCTGGGGACAGGGGGCTTACAATGAGCAGTTCTTC.